The 30 T cell receptor beta chains below all came from one sample that was sequenced in a study of T cell repertoires in cytomegalovirus infection. MiXCR was run by TCRdb on the reads, yielding one entry per CDR3 protein. The repertoire holds nearly 450,000 distinct CDR3 sequences, with roughly 30% as singletons. Sequenced: PBMCs. The source of these receptors is a human donor in good health (CMV status not recorded). Some clones in this sample may be carry-over from other donors' samples.

The V call is TRBV18, the J call TRBJ1-2; a weak D match, TRBD1 (5 bases). Germline loops: CDR1 KGHSH, CDR2 LQKENI. The CDR3 contains 14 residues. V was trimmed by 0 bases and J by 8 bases, leaving 13 bases between them. This chain's CDR3 is CASSPPGPRTGYTF. CDR3 bases: TGTGCCAGCTCACCACCGGGGCCGAGAACGGGCTACACCTTC.

This clonotype was counted between two and nine times. J is TRBJ1-1 and V is TRBV28, with 8 bases matching TRBD1. The germline V gene has CDR1 MDHEN and CDR2 SYDVKM. The V segment lost 5 bases and the J segment 4 bases; nucleotides outside the gene matches: 6. The CDR3 contains 14 residues. CDR3 nucleotides: TGTGCCAGCAGTCGCGTAGGACAGGGCACTGAAGCTTTCTTT. Its translation is CASSRVGQGTEAFF.

The chain recombines TRBV13 with TRBJ2-3; 9 bases line up with TRBD2. Germline V gene data show CDR1 as PRHDT and CDR2 as FYEKMQ (reference sequence). The J segment lost 9 bases and the V segment lost 1 base, leaving 11 bases of the junction unmatched. This CDR3 contains 16 residues. CDR3 protein: CASSLAVAGVYGTQYF. The CDR3 DNA sequence: TGTGCCAGCAGCTTAGCTGTAGCGGGGGTTTATGGGACGCAGTATTTT. Full variable domain (outside the CDR3, taken from reference TRBV13 and TRBJ2-3): AAGVIQSPRHLIKEKRETATLKCYPIPRHDTVYWYQQGPGQDPQFLISFYEKMQSDKGSIPDRFSAQQFSDYHSELNMSSLELGDSALYFCASSLAVAGVYGTQYFGPGTRLTVL.

This clonotype was seen ten or more times. The chain employs TRBV7-2 and TRBJ1-1, with D perhaps TRBD1 (5 bases). This CDR3 has 15 amino acids. V lost 2 bases, J lost 1 base, and 11 bases lay in between. Germline CDR1 and CDR2: SGHTA and FQGNSA. CDR3 sequence reads: CASSLYRTRNTEAFF. Here the CDR3 DNA reads TGTGCCAGCAGCTTATACCGGACACGGAACACTGAAGCTTTCTTT.

The chain links TRBV6-1 to TRBJ2-3; 11 bases match TRBD2. V shed 2 bases, J shed 6 bases, and the junction held 4 bases outside the gene matches. Germline CDR1 MNHNS, CDR2 SASEGT. This CDR3 is 15 amino acids long. In DNA, the CDR3 is TGTGCCAGCAGTGAACGTAGCGGGGGGGCTGATACGCAGTATTTT. Translating it yields CASSERSGGADTQYF.

The chain employs TRBV4-1 and TRBJ2-7; unclear D gene. CDR1 and CDR2 from the germline V gene are MGHRA and YSYEKL. V was cut by 3 bases and J by 3 bases, with 21 bases left in between. The CDR3 runs 17 residues. CDR3 loop: CASSHDGRPGRNYEQYF. CDR3 coding DNA: TGCGCCAGCAGCCACGATGGAAGGCCCGGACGAAACTACGAGCAGTACTTC.

This clonotype has a count of ten or more. The V and J genes are TRBV12-3 or TRBV12-4 and TRBJ2-7; 7 nucleotides align to TRBD1. V trimming: 4 bases; J trimming: 3 bases; junction bases outside the gene matches: 9. The CDR3 sequence is 15 residues long. The CDR3 region is CASSSSGTVFYEQYF. CDR3 nucleotide sequence: TGTGCCAGCAGTTCCTCCGGGACAGTCTTCTACGAGCAGTACTTC.

Points on this clonotype: The CDR3 carries no conserved terminal phenylalanine or tryptophan, so it likely arises from a read error. The limits of the CDR3 on the DNA are not certain, so only TCRdb's listed CDR3 is given. The chain links TRBV7-9 to TRBJ2-3. The CDR3 adds up to 11 amino acids, both ends counted. Germline loops: CDR1 SEHNR, CDR2 FQNEAQ (reference sequence). The CDR3 protein is CASSSTDTHYL.

This clonotype was seen more than once but under ten times. The chain links TRBV6-6 to TRBJ2-2, with D unclear. V was pared by 7 bases and J by 7 bases, with 7 bases between. The germline V gene encodes CDR1 MNHNY and CDR2 SVGAGI (reference sequence). The length of the CDR3 is 11 residues. CDR3 coding DNA: TGTGCCAGCATTGATCACGGGGAGCTGTTTTTT. Translated: CASIDHGELFF.

The chain joins TRBV2 to TRBJ1-4; D gene unclear. V shed 5 bases and J shed 4 bases, with 5 bases lying between them. From germline, CDR1 is SNHLY and CDR2 FYNNEI. CDR3 length: 12 amino acids. The CDR3 sequence is CASSQFNEKLFF. The DNA of the CDR3 is TGTGCCAGCAGTCAGTTTAATGAAAAACTGTTTTTT.

Written as DNA, the CDR3 is TGTGCCACCAGTGATTTTGGGGGATCAGATACGCAGTATTTT. This codes for CATSDFGGSDTQYF. J is TRBJ2-3 and V is TRBV24-1; tentatively, D is TRBD1 or TRBD2 (5 bases each). The CDR3 has 14 residues. CDR1 KGHDR and CDR2 SFDVKD come from the germline V gene. The germline V and J ends were trimmed by 1 base and 4 bases, with 8 bases remaining between them.

The chain recombines TRBV19 with TRBJ2-5; 12 positions match TRBD2. V lost 3 bases and J lost 10; bases outside the gene matches: 12. The CDR3 consists of 16 residues. CDR1 is LNHDA, CDR2 SQIVND, per germline (reference sequence). Here the CDR3 reads CASSIGGGRGLAGQYF. CDR3 DNA: TGTGCCAGTAGTATCGGAGGTGGTAGGGGACTAGCGGGCCAGTACTTC.

This clonotype was picked up many times. V gene TRBV10-3 combines with J gene TRBJ2-4; 7 nucleotides match TRBD1. The CDR3 is made up of 16 amino acids. The germline gives CDR1 ENHRY, CDR2 SYGVKD. Germline trimming cut 3 bases from V and 5 bases from J; bases unmatched to any gene: 10. In DNA, the CDR3 is TGTGCCATCAGTGATCCCCCCAGGACAGGCGAAAACATTCAGTACTTC. Protein: CAISDPPRTGENIQYF.

The table lists this clonotype with many counts. The V gene is TRBV7-2, the J gene TRBJ1-2, with TRBD1 matching 10 bases. The V segment lost 5 bases and the J segment 8 bases; nucleotides outside the gene matches: 14. Germline V gene sequence: CDR1 SGHTA, CDR2 FQGNSA. The length of the CDR3 is 16 residues. The CDR3 DNA follows: TGTGCCAGCAGCCTACTGAGCGACAGGGGGCTCGGGGGCTACACCTTC. Residues: CASSLLSDRGLGGYTF.

This clonotype was seen a few times. CDR3 nucleotides: TGTGCCAGCAGTCTACAGTTTTACGAGCAGTACTTC. This codes for CASSLQFYEQYF. The V and J genes are TRBV6-2 or TRBV6-3 and TRBJ2-7; no reliable D call. The germline V gene encodes CDR1 MNHEY and CDR2 SVGEGT. This CDR3 has 12 residues. V lost 5 bases, J lost 4 bases, and 9 bases lay in between.

This clonotype was observed many times. The chain carries TRBV6-2 or TRBV6-3 and TRBJ2-5; D is undetermined. Looked up from germline, CDR1 is MNHEY and CDR2 is SVGEGT. V gave up 0 bases and J gave up 3 bases, with 8 bases separating them. The CDR3 has 14 amino acids. CDR3 DNA sequence: TGTGCCAGCAGTTACTCGTCCCGAAAAGAGACCCAGTACTTC. It encodes CASSYSSRKETQYF.

The V gene is TRBV11-2, the J gene TRBJ2-1, with a weak D call TRBD2 (5 bases). Per the germline V gene, CDR1 is SGHAT and CDR2 is FQNNGV. The CDR3 is 15 residues long. The ends were cut back, 5 bases at V and 0 bases at J, with 11 bases in the middle. The CDR3 sequence: CASSDQRSSYNEQFF. Written as DNA, the CDR3 is TGTGCCAGCAGCGATCAGCGGAGCTCCTACAATGAGCAGTTCTTC.

This clonotype showed up many times. The CDR3 bases are TGTGCCAGCAGCCCTCGGCTAGCGGGGACAGATACGCAGTATTTT. The encoded protein is CASSPRLAGTDTQYF. The gene calls are TRBV7-2 and TRBJ2-3; 9 bases are shared with TRBD2. This CDR3 comprises 15 residues. The germline V gene encodes CDR1 SGHTA and CDR2 FQGNSA. After removal of 5 bases from V and 3 bases from J, the junction contained 6 bases not matched to a gene.

This chain uses TRBV7-9 with TRBJ1-4; 10 bases are shared with TRBD1. This CDR3 contains 16 residues. Trimming at V came to 3 bases and at J to 7 bases, leaving 8 bases not matched to a gene. Germline V CDR1 and CDR2: SEHNR, FQNEAQ (reference sequence). CDR3 amino acids: CASSLKKTGGGEKLFF. CDR3 bases: TGTGCCAGCAGCTTGAAAAAGACAGGGGGCGGTGAAAAACTGTTTTTT.

This clonotype was found many times. The V and J genes are TRBV4-2 and TRBJ2-3; 7 bases match TRBD1. Losses at the gene ends were 4 bases for V and 3 bases for J; bases not matched to a gene: 7. The CDR3 has 15 amino acids. The germline V gene encodes CDR1 LGHNA and CDR2 YNFKEQ. CDR3 sequence: CASSPRDRETDTQYF. DNA for the CDR3: TGTGCCAGCAGCCCCAGAGACAGGGAAACAGATACGCAGTATTTT.

The J gene is TRBJ2-7, the V gene TRBV6-1; unclear D gene. Germline values: CDR1 MNHNS, CDR2 SASEGT. The CDR3 spans 16 residues. Trimming shortened V by 8 bases and J by 6 bases, and 26 bases separated the two germline ends. CDR3 bases: TGTGCCAGCCGTACGCTCTCCGGTATGATGACGGTCGAGCAGTACTTC. Residues: CASRTLSGMMTVEQYF.

The chain employs TRBV19 and TRBJ2-1; 7 bases agree with TRBD2. CDR3 length equals 16 residues. Trimming took 3 bases from V and 2 from J; bases not matched to a gene: 7. Germline V gives CDR1 LNHDA, CDR2 SQIVND (reference sequence). CDR3 amino acids: CASSIREGTPYNEQFF. DNA for the CDR3: TGTGCCAGTAGTATCAGGGAGGGCACCCCCTACAATGAGCAGTTCTTC.

The CDR3 sequence is CASSTQGNPNEKLFF. CDR3 sequence (DNA): TGTGCCAGCAGCACTCAAGGGAACCCTAATGAAAAACTGTTTTTT. The J gene is TRBJ1-4, the V gene TRBV7-2; no definite D call. V was pared by 5 bases and J by 3 bases, with 13 bases between. CDR1 and CDR2 (germline): SGHTA, FQGNSA. The CDR3 sequence is 15 residues long.

This chain connects TRBV7-2 to TRBJ1-6; D gene ambiguous. The germline CDR1 and CDR2 sequences are SGHTA and FQGNSA. Trimming removed 0 bases from V and 6 bases from J, with 12 bases in between. The CDR3 covers 16 residues. DNA for the CDR3: TGTGCCAGCAGCTTAGCGGGTAGAGTGATTAATTCACCCCTCCACTTT. This sequence encodes CASSLAGRVINSPLHF.

This clonotype was seen a single time. One base away lies a much larger clone, so this may be a sequencing read error. The conserved phenylalanine or tryptophan is not found at the CDR3 terminus, so this likely reflects a read error. The J gene is TRBJ2-2, the V gene TRBV7-2, with unresolved D. Looked up from germline, CDR1 is SGHTA and CDR2 is FQGNSA. This CDR3 spans 12 amino acids. The ends were cut back, 4 bases at V and 6 bases at J, with 6 bases in the middle. DNA of the CDR3: TGTGCCAGCAGCTCCGTCCCCGGGGAGCTGTTTTGT. This sequence encodes CASSSVPGELFC.

V gene TRBV5-4 combines with J gene TRBJ2-1, with D possibly TRBD2 on 6 matching bases. The CDR3 runs to 16 residues. Germline V lookup: CDR1 SGHNT, CDR2 YYREEE (reference sequence). V was trimmed by 6 bases and J by 9 bases, leaving 25 bases between them. This chain's CDR3 is CASTRAQRDSAIEQFF. The CDR3 DNA follows: TGTGCCAGCACGCGAGCCCAACGGGACTCGGCAATTGAGCAGTTCTTC.

This clonotype was seen many times. The rearrangement joins TRBV12-3 or TRBV12-4 to TRBJ2-6, with 8 bases lining up with TRBD1. The CDR3 is made up of 18 amino acids. V gave up 10 bases and J gave up 0 bases; unmatched junction bases: 14. The CDR3 protein is CATFISGQVYSGANVLTF. The CDR3 DNA follows: TGTGCCACCTTCATTTCGGGACAGGTCTACTCTGGGGCCAACGTCCTGACTTTC.

Worth noting for this clonotype: One end of the junction does not line up with germline, which may come from a read error. This chain uses TRBV9 with TRBJ1-3; D unresolved. CDR1 and CDR2 (germline): SGDLS, YYNGEE. CDR3 length equals 18 residues. CDR3 sequence reads: CASSVARTAHTSGNTIYF. As DNA, the CDR3 is TGTGCCAGCAGCGTAGCTCGGACCGCACATACCTCTGGCAACACCATATATTTT.

As for this clonotype: A much larger clone sits a single nucleotide away, making a read error possible. This chain connects TRBV7-2 to TRBJ2-1; D unresolved. The CDR3 runs 13 residues. Germline V gives CDR1 SGHTA, CDR2 FQGNSA. The CDR3 DNA reads TGTGCCAGCAGCTTAGGCTGGAGTGAGGAGCATTTCTTC. It specifies CASSLGWSEEHFF. Complete variable domain (other parts from reference TRBV7-2 and TRBJ2-1): GAGVSQSPSNKVTEKGKDVELRCDPISGHTALYWYRQSLGQGLEFLIYFQGNSAPDKSGLPSDRFSAERTGGSVSTLTIQRTQQEDSAVYLCASSLGWSEEHFFGPGTRLTVL.

J is TRBJ2-7 and V is TRBV27; 10 bases agree with TRBD1. J was trimmed by 4 bases and V by 6 bases; bases with no gene match: 6. CDR3 size: 14 residues. CDR1 is MNHEY and CDR2 is SMNVEV in the germline V gene (reference sequence). The CDR3 DNA follows: TGTGCCAGCAGCCGGGACAGGGGTATATACGAGCAGTACTTC. It is translated as CASSRDRGIYEQYF.